The clone carrying this TCR beta chain has at least ten counts. What it binds is unknown. It was RNA transcripts that yielded the amplified TCR beta CDR3 regions. TCR CDR3 regions were first amplified by RT-PCR with HTBI primers. TCRdb re-derived calls from the multiplex PCR reads in MiXCR, one entry per CDR3 protein. The sample contains around 600,000 distinct CDR3 sequences, 13% to 15% of which appear only once. This sample was taken from a study of T cells in Graves' hyperthyroidism and ophthalmopathy. Study-wide results and caveats: Blood shared most expanded thyroid clonotypes above 0.001.

With 6 bases clipped from V and 5 bases from J, the junction kept 5 bases outside the gene matches. The CDR3 length is 14 residues. The V gene's germline CDR1 is SEHNR and CDR2 FQNEAQ (reference sequence). V is TRBV7-9 and J is TRBJ2-7; 12 nucleotides agree with TRBD1. Input material: blood. This clonotype originated in a woman under 30 with Graves' ophthalmopathy. The CDR3 coding sequence is TGTGCCAGCAGGTCGGGACAGGGGGCTCACGAGCAGTACTTC. Its protein is CASRSGQGAHEQYF.